These 28 T cell receptor beta chains share one sample of origin, sequenced in a study of metastatic and nonmetastatic thyroid tumors (TCRdb year 2020). Libraries were made using PCR. Sequencer: Illumina HiSeq 4000. TCRdb reprocessed the public reads (quality trimming at Q25 with fastp, clone calling with MiXCR) and kept in-frame beta chains. In all, the sample holds some 60,000 clones, and 25% to 35% of those were seen once. More than 15% of the sample rests with the top ten. No treatment had been received by any patient before thyroid surgery. Sequencing used blood. The receptors stem from a female donor with papillary thyroid cancer or a benign thyroid nodule (not recorded which). Some clones in this sample may be carry-over from other donors' samples.

The CDR3 DNA is TGTGCCAGCAGAAGAGTGTCGCAGGGCAAAGAGACCCAGTACTTC. It specifies CASRRVSQGKETQYF. V is TRBV7-2 and J is TRBJ2-5; D is perhaps TRBD1 (5 bases). V lost 6 bases and J 3 bases, leaving 17 bases between the germline ends. Germline loops: CDR1 SGHTA, CDR2 FQGNSA. The CDR3 is made up of 15 amino acids.

This clone came up many times. The J gene is TRBJ2-1, the V gene TRBV3-1, with a possible D match to TRBD2 (5 bases). Trimming cost V 2 bases and J 9 bases, with 8 bases left between them. The germline V gene has CDR1 LGHDT and CDR2 YNNKEL (reference sequence). The CDR3 runs to 12 residues. CDR3 in amino acids: CASSQRGGEQFF. The CDR3 bases are TGTGCCAGCAGCCAACGGGGTGGTGAGCAGTTCTTC.

The chain joins TRBV28 to TRBJ2-7; D is unclear. Deletions cut 5 bases from V and 12 bases from J, with 17 bases between. The CDR3 extends over 12 amino acids. Germline CDR1 is MDHEN and CDR2 is SYDVKM. The CDR3 sequence is CASSAPPATLYF. DNA for the CDR3: TGTGCCAGCAGTGCCCCCCCAGCGACCCTGTACTTC. Full variable domain (rest looked up from reference TRBV28 and TRBJ2-7): DVKVTQSSRYLVKRTGEKVFLECVQDMDHENMFWYRQDPGLGLRLIYFSYDVKMKEKGDIPEGYSVSREKKERFSLILESASTNQTSMYLCASSAPPATLYFGPGTRLTVT.

V and J are TRBV19 and TRBJ1-3, with a tentative D call TRBD1 (5 bases). The CDR3 is made up of 15 amino acids. V was trimmed by 3 bases and J by 0 bases, leaving 9 bases between them. Germline loops: CDR1 LNHDA, CDR2 SQIVND (reference sequence). The DNA for the CDR3 is TGTGCCAGTAGTATGCAGGGAACCTCTGGAAACACCATATATTTT. Encoded protein: CASSMQGTSGNTIYF.

The V call is TRBV6-1, the J call TRBJ1-2; 8 bases match TRBD1. Germline CDR1 reads MNHNS; CDR2 reads SASEGT. Trimming took 3 bases from V and 4 from J; bases not matched to a gene: 7. The CDR3 runs 15 residues. The CDR3 bases are TGTGCCAGCAGTGATTCCAGGGGGCTCAGCTATGGCTACACCTTC. As protein: CASSDSRGLSYGYTF.

In its sample, this clone was seen a few times. The chain employs TRBV28 and TRBJ2-2; TRBD1 matches at 10 bases. The germline CDR1 and CDR2 sequences are MDHEN and SYDVKM. V lost 9 bases, J lost 3 bases, and 10 bases stayed unmatched. CDR3 size: 16 residues. CDR3 DNA sequence: TGTGCCAGTGGGCCAATGGGGACAGGGGACACCGGGGAGCTGTTTTTT. It specifies CASGPMGTGDTGELFF.

This clone was picked up a small number of times. The genes are TRBV28 and TRBJ2-2; 7 bases map to TRBD1. The J segment lost 3 bases and the V segment lost 6 bases, leaving 4 bases of the junction unmatched. CDR1 is MDHEN and CDR2 is SYDVKM in the germline V gene. This CDR3 contains 14 residues. CDR3 DNA: TGTGCCAGCAGCCCGGGACAGTACACCGGGGAGCTGTTTTTT. The encoded protein is CASSPGQYTGELFF. The full variable domain, its missing parts supplied by reference TRBV28 and TRBJ2-2, is DVKVTQSSRYLVKRTGEKVFLECVQDMDHENMFWYRQDPGLGLRLIYFSYDVKMKEKGDIPEGYSVSREKKERFSLILESASTNQTSMYLCASSPGQYTGELFFGEGSRLTVL.

The chain recombines TRBV6-1 with TRBJ2-7, with D possibly matching TRBD1 (6 bases). Germline CDR1 and CDR2: MNHNS and SASEGT. Trimming left V 0 bases short and J 0 bases short, with 6 bases between. This CDR3 contains 14 residues. The CDR3 DNA is TGTGCCAGCAGTGAAGCGGACAGCTCCTACGAGCAGTACTTC. Its protein product is CASSEADSSYEQYF.

This clone occurred a few times. Here the CDR3 DNA reads TGCGCCAGCAGCTTGAGCGGGGCCTACAATGAGCAGTTCTTC. Protein sequence: CASSLSGAYNEQFF. The chain couples TRBV5-1 to TRBJ2-1; 7 bases line up with TRBD2. The CDR3 spans 14 residues. CDR1 and CDR2 from the germline V gene are SGHRS and YFSETQ. V shed 1 base, J shed 2 bases, and the junction held 0 bases outside the gene matches.

The chain joins TRBV9 to TRBJ2-1; D is unclear. Germline V gives CDR1 SGDLS, CDR2 YYNGEE. V lost 0 bases and J lost 0, with 10 bases in between. The CDR3 runs 16 residues. The DNA of the CDR3 is TGTGCCAGCAGCGTAGACGGCGACCTCTCCTACAATGAGCAGTTCTTC. It codes for CASSVDGDLSYNEQFF.

This sequence joins TRBV6-4 and TRBJ1-1, with D perhaps matching TRBD1 (6 bases). Trimming stripped 0 bases from V and 4 bases from J, with 6 bases between. This CDR3 contains 13 residues. From germline, CDR1 is MRHNA and CDR2 SNTAGT. CDR3 sequence reads: CASSDSDSTEAFF. As DNA, the CDR3 is TGTGCCAGCAGTGACTCGGACAGCACTGAAGCTTTCTTT.

The chain uses TRBV6-1 and TRBJ1-1; the D gene is possibly TRBD1 (6 bases). Per germline, CDR1 MNHNS and CDR2 SASEGT. Trimming cost V 8 bases and J 6 bases, with 16 bases left between them. The CDR3 sequence is 13 residues long. The CDR3 sequence: CASVQGDSSEAFF. Here the CDR3 DNA reads TGTGCCAGCGTACAGGGAGATTCATCTGAAGCTTTCTTT.

This clone was seen a few times. Here the CDR3 reads CASSQEGAYGYTF. The CDR3 coding sequence is TGCGCCAGCAGCCAAGAAGGAGCCTATGGCTACACCTTC. The V gene is TRBV4-1, the J gene TRBJ1-2; D unclear. V was shortened by 0 bases and J by 4 bases, with 6 bases between the two germline ends. This CDR3 is 13 amino acids long. CDR1 is MGHRA and CDR2 is YSYEKL in the germline V gene.

This clone has at least ten counts. The genes are TRBV7-3 and TRBJ2-1, with 10 bases matching TRBD2. CDR1 and CDR2 from the germline V gene are SGHTA and FQGTGA. This CDR3 spans 15 amino acids. Unmatched junction bases numbered 8, after V lost 2 bases and J lost 10 bases. CDR3 sequence reads: CASSLPGLAFREQFF. Written as DNA, the CDR3 is TGTGCCAGCAGCTTACCGGGACTAGCGTTCCGGGAGCAGTTCTTC. Combining the CDR3 with reference TRBV7-3 and TRBJ2-1 gives the whole variable domain GAGVSQTPSNKVTEKGKYVELRCDPISGHTALYWYRQSLGQGPEFLIYFQGTGAADDSGLPNDRFFAVRPEGSVSTLKIQRTERGDSAVYLCASSLPGLAFREQFFGPGTRLTVL.

The chain employs TRBV30 and TRBJ2-7; 8 bases are shared with TRBD2. This CDR3 has 12 amino acids. CDR1 and CDR2 (germline): GTSNPN, SVGIG (reference sequence). With 8 bases clipped from V and 4 bases from J, the junction kept 7 bases outside the gene matches. Written as DNA, the CDR3 is TGTGCCGGTTCAGCGGGAGATTACGAGCAGTACTTC. Residues: CAGSAGDYEQYF.

The gene calls are TRBV7-9 and TRBJ1-3; D is unresolved. Trimming shortened V by 1 base and J by 0 bases, and 7 bases separated the two germline ends. Germline assignment: CDR1 SEHNR and CDR2 FQNEAQ (reference sequence). This CDR3 comprises 15 residues. CDR3 sequence: CASSLVGISGNTIYF. The CDR3 DNA reads TGTGCCAGCAGCTTAGTCGGTATCTCTGGAAACACCATATATTTT.

V gene TRBV3-1 combines with J gene TRBJ2-7; D gene unclear. Germline V lookup: CDR1 LGHDT, CDR2 YNNKEL (reference sequence). The CDR3 consists of 14 residues. Deletions cut 1 base from V and 4 bases from J, with 11 bases between. The CDR3, as DNA: TGTGCCAGCAGCCAAGCCGGCCCGATTTACGAGCAGTACTTC. Encoded protein: CASSQAGPIYEQYF.

V is TRBV7-2 and J is TRBJ2-7; either TRBD1 or TRBD2 may fit D (5 bases each). CDR1 is SGHTA, CDR2 FQGNSA, per germline. V gave up 4 bases and J gave up 6 bases, with 13 bases separating them. CDR3 length equals 13 residues. This chain's CDR3 is CASSWDPRSEQYF. Here the CDR3 DNA reads TGTGCCAGCAGCTGGGACCCGAGGAGCGAGCAGTACTTC.

V is TRBV6-1 and J is TRBJ1-1; D uncertain. The CDR3 covers 13 residues. With 8 bases removed from V and 4 bases from J, the gap between germline ends came to 14 bases. Germline CDR1 reads MNHNS; CDR2 reads SASEGT. The CDR3 reads CASLLVGSTEAFF. In nucleotides, the CDR3 is TGTGCCAGCCTTCTGGTTGGGAGCACTGAAGCTTTCTTT.

This chain connects TRBV28 to TRBJ2-2; the D is unclear. Germline V CDR1 and CDR2: MDHEN, SYDVKM. The length of the CDR3 is 15 residues. Trimming took 1 base from V and 1 from J, leaving 7 bases between them. The CDR3 protein is CASSLSAQNTGELFF. CDR3 nucleotide sequence: TGTGCCAGCAGTTTATCGGCCCAGAACACCGGGGAGCTGTTTTTT.

This clone showed up many times. This chain links TRBV5-1 with TRBJ2-1, with D possibly being TRBD2 (6 bases). The V end was cut by 2 bases, the J end by 5 bases, with 8 bases between. Germline V lookup: CDR1 SGHRS, CDR2 YFSETQ. The CDR3 is 13 residues long. The CDR3 here is CASSLTSHNEQFF. The CDR3 DNA is TGCGCCAGCAGCTTAACTAGCCACAATGAGCAGTTCTTC.

The sample holds many counts of this clone. The V and J genes are TRBV27 and TRBJ2-2; D uncertain. Germline CDR1 and CDR2: MNHEY and SMNVEV (reference sequence). The length of the CDR3 is 12 residues. The V end was cut by 7 bases, the J end by 6 bases, with 9 bases between. Written as DNA, the CDR3 is TGTGCCAGCACCAGCAATGCCGGGGAGCTGTTTTTT. Protein: CASTSNAGELFF.

This clone was recorded a few times. V and J are TRBV12-3 or TRBV12-4 and TRBJ1-1, with D unclear. V was pared by 5 bases and J by 11 bases, with 18 bases between. This CDR3 is built from 13 residues. The CDR3 sequence is CASSTSVTIEAFF. In DNA form, the CDR3 reads TGTGCCAGCAGTACGTCCGTTACAATAGAGGCTTTCTTT.

This chain joins TRBV6-2 or TRBV6-3 and TRBJ2-5; unclear D gene. The CDR3 runs 13 residues. Germline lookup yields CDR1 MNHEY and CDR2 SVGEGT. The V gene lost 4 bases and the J gene lost 5 bases, with 11 bases spanning the gap. The DNA of the CDR3 is TGTGCCAGCAGTTCCCCCGGCGGCGAGACCCAGTACTTC. As protein: CASSSPGGETQYF.

The V gene is TRBV20-1, the J gene TRBJ2-3; tentatively, D is TRBD1 or TRBD2 (5 bases each). The germline gives CDR1 DFQATT, CDR2 SNEGSKA (reference sequence). The V gene lost 0 bases and the J gene lost 0 bases, with 13 bases spanning the gap. The CDR3 spans 16 residues. CDR3 bases: TGCAGTGCTAGAGATTTGATGGGGGTTAGCACAGATACGCAGTATTTT. Protein sequence: CSARDLMGVSTDTQYF.

This clone has ten or more counts. The rearrangement uses TRBV7-9 and TRBJ2-3; possible D gene TRBD1, 6 bases. The ends were cut back, 4 bases at V and 7 bases at J, with 18 bases in the middle. CDR1 is SEHNR, CDR2 FQNEAQ, per germline (reference sequence). The CDR3 covers 15 residues. CDR3 sequence reads: CASSSYRAVGNTQYF. The CDR3 DNA is TGTGCCAGCAGCTCCTACAGGGCAGTGGGAAATACGCAGTATTTT.

The V call is TRBV2, the J call TRBJ2-7; D possibly corresponds to TRBD1 (6 bases). The CDR3 is made up of 15 amino acids. The ends were cut back, 4 bases at V and 0 bases at J, with 13 bases in the middle. Germline CDR1 reads SNHLY; CDR2 reads FYNNEI. CDR3 sequence (DNA): TGTGCCAGCAGTGGGACAGCCCATCCCTCCTACGAGCAGTACTTC. This translates into CASSGTAHPSYEQYF.

This clone has a count of ten or more. The genes are TRBV20-1 and TRBJ1-5; a weak D match, TRBD1 (6 bases). Germline V gives CDR1 DFQATT, CDR2 SNEGSKA (reference sequence). Deletions cut 0 bases from V and 5 bases from J, with 14 bases between. This CDR3 has 15 amino acids. CDR3 loop: CSARDLETGYQPQHF. CDR3 bases: TGCAGTGCTAGAGATTTGGAGACAGGCTATCAGCCCCAGCATTTT.